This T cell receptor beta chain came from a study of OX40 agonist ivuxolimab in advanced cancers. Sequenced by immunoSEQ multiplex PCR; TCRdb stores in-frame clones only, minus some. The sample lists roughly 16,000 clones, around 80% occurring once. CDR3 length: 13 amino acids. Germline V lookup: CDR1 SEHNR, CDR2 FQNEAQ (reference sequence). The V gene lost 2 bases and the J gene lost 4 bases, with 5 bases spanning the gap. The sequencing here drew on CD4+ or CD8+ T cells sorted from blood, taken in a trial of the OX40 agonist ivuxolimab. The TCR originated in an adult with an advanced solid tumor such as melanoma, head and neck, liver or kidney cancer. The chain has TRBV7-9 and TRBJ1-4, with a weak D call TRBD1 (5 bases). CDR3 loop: CASSLQGNEKLFF. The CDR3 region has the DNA TGTGCCAGCAGCTTACAGGGTAATGAAAAACTGTTTTTT.